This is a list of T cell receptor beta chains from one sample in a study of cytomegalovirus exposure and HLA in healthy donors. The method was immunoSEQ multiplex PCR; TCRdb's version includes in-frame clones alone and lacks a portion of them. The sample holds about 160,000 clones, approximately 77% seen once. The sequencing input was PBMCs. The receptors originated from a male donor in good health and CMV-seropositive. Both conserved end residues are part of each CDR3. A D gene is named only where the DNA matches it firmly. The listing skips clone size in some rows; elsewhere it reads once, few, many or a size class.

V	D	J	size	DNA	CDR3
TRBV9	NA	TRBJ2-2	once	TGTGCCAGCAGCGTAGTGGACGGGGCGAACACCGGGGAGCTGTTTTTT	CASSVVDGANTGELFF
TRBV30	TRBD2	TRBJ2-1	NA	TGTGCCTGGAGTGTACTGGCTAGCGGGGGGGCTAGGTCCTACAATGAGCAGTTCTTC	CAWSVLASGGARSYNEQFF
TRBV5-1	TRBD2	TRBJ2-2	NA	TGCGCCAGCAGCTTTCACCTAGCGGCCACCGGGGAGCTGTTTTTT	CASSFHLAATGELFF
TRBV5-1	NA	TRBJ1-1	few	TGCGCCAGCAGCTTGCAACAGATCACTGAAGCTTTCTTT	CASSLQQITEAFF
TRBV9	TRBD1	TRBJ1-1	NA	TGTGCCAGCAGCGAGATGACAGGGGGAACTGAAGCTTTCTTT	CASSEMTGGTEAFF
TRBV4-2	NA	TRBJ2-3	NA	TGTGCCAGCAGCCAAGATTATAACTCCCGGGCAGATACGCAGTATTTT	CASSQDYNSRADTQYF
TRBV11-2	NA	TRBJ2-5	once	TGTGCCAGCAGCTACGGGTATGAAACCCAGTACTTC	CASSYGYETQYF
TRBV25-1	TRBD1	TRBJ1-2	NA	TGTGCCAGCAGTCCCTCCGGAGCAGGGGGATGCTTC	CASSPSGAGGCF
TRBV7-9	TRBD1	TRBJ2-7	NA	TGTGCCAGCAGCCGCTACCGGGACAGGGGAACCTACGAGCAGTACTTC	CASSRYRDRGTYEQYF
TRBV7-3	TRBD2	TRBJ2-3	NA	TGTGCCAGCAGCGGGATAGCGGGGGGGCCGGCAGATACGCAGTATTTT	CASSGIAGGPADTQYF
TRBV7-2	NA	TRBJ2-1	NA	TGTGCCAGCAGCTTAGGGGGGGTAGATAAGCAGTTCTTC	CASSLGGVDKQFF
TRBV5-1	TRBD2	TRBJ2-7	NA	TGCGCCAGCAGCAGACTAGCGGGGGGGCTTGGTTACGAGCAGTACTTC	CASSRLAGGLGYEQYF
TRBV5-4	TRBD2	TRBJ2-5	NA	TGTGCCAGCAGCTCCCGCCTTTATGAAGCGGGGCAAGAGACCCAGTACTTC	CASSSRLYEAGQETQYF
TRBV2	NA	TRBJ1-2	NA	TGTGCCAGCAGTGAATCGGCAGCGCAGCGCGGCTACACCTTC	CASSESAAQRGYTF
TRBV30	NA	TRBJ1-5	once	TGTGCCTGGAGTTGGGGGGAGGATCAGCCCCAGCATTTT	CAWSWGEDQPQHF
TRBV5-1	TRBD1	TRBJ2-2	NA	TGCGCCAGCAGCCCCAGGGACAGGCCCGGGGAGCTGTTTTTT	CASSPRDRPGELFF
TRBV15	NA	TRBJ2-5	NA	TGTGCCACCAGCAGAGATCCATTCCCGAGTAAAGAGACCCAGTACTTC	CATSRDPFPSKETQYF
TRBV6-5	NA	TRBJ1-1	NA	TGTGCCAGCAGGCCCAGGGTGAGCACTGAAGCTTTCTTT	CASRPRVSTEAFF
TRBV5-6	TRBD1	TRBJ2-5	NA	TGTGCCAGCAGCTTGGAGGAGTCGGGGACAGAGCAGTACTTC	CASSLEESGTEQYF
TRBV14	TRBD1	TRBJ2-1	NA	TGTGCCAGCAGCCACCGGGACAGTCTCTACAATGAGCAGTTCTTC	CASSHRDSLYNEQFF
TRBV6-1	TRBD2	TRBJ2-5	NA	TGTGCCAGCAGTGAAGGGGGGGGGCAAGAGACCCAGTACTTC	CASSEGGGQETQYF
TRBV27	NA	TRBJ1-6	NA	TGTGCCAGCAGTGCACACCCTAATTCACCCCTCCACTTT	CASSAHPNSPLHF
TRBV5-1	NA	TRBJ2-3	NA	TGCGCCAGCAGCTTCGGAGAGGGAGATACGCAGTATTTT	CASSFGEGDTQYF
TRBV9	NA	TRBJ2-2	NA	TGTGCCAGCAGCGTAGGCGGGTCTTCGAACACCGGGGAGCTGTTTTTT	CASSVGGSSNTGELFF
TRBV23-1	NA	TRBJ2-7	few	TGCGCCAGCAGTCAATCGCTCAAGGACACCAGTCTTTCTTACGAGCAGTACTTC	CASSQSLKDTSLSYEQYF
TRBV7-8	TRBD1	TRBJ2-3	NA	TGTGCCAGCAGCACTTACAGGGGGCAGGCAGATACGCAGTATTTT	CASSTYRGQADTQYF
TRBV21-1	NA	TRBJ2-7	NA	TGTGCCAGCAGCCCCCCCCCGGGGAACCCCTACGAGCAGTACTTC	CASSPPPGNPYEQYF
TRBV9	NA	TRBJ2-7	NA	TGTGCCAGCAGCGTAGGTGGGAGCTCCTACGAGCAGTACTTC	CASSVGGSSYEQYF
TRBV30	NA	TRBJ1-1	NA	TGTGCCTGGAGTGCAGGGAGGACTGAAGCTTTCTTT	CAWSAGRTEAFF
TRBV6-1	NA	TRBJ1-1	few	TGTGCCAGTTCCGTAGGGGGAGAAGCTTTCTTT	CASSVGGEAFF
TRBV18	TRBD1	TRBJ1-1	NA	TGTGCCAGCTCACAGAGGGGGCGAACTGAAGCTTTCTTT	CASSQRGRTEAFF
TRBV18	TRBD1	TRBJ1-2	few	TGTGCCAGCTCCCCCGGGACAGGGAGTAGGGATGGCTACACCTTC	CASSPGTGSRDGYTF
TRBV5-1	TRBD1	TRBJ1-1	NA	TGCGCCAGCAGCCCCGGGACAGGGGGCTTTGGCACTGAAGCTTTCTTT	CASSPGTGGFGTEAFF
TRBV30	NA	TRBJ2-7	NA	TGTGCCTGGGAACAGGGTTACGAGCAGTACTTC	CAWEQGYEQYF
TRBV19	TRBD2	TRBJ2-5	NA	TGTGCCAGTAGTATTGGGGGGACTAGCGGGGGCATCCAAGAGACCCAGTACTTC	CASSIGGTSGGIQETQYF
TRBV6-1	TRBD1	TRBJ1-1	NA	TGTGCCAGCAGAGACAGGGGGTGGAACACTGAAGCTTTCTTT	CASRDRGWNTEAFF
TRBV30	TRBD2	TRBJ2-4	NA	TGTGCCTGGGCGGGGGATAGGGCCAAAAACATTCAGTACTTC	CAWAGDRAKNIQYF
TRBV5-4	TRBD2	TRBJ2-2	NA	TGTGCCAGCAGCTTGGACAGCGGGGGCACCGGGGAGCTGTTTTTT	CASSLDSGGTGELFF
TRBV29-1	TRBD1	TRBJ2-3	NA	TGCAGCGTTGAGGGACAGGGGGCCCCAGATACGCAGTATTTT	CSVEGQGAPDTQYF
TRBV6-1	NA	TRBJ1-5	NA	TGTGCCAGCAGTGACCGACAGGCCCATAGCAATCAGCCCCAGCATTTT	CASSDRQAHSNQPQHF
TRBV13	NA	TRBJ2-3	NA	TGTGCCAGCAGCTTAGGTTTCGGCCCCGCGGTGGCGCAGTATTTT	CASSLGFGPAVAQYF
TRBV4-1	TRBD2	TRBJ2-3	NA	TGCGCCAGCAGCCAAAACCTGGGCGGGGGGCCCACAGATACGCAGTATTTT	CASSQNLGGGPTDTQYF
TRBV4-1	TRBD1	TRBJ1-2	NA	TGCGCCAGCAGCCGATTGGGACAGGGCTTTAACTATGGCTACACCTTC	CASSRLGQGFNYGYTF
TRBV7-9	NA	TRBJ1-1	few	TGTGCCAGCAGCTTGAGGGGGACTGAAGCTTTCTTT	CASSLRGTEAFF
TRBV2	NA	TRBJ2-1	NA	TGTGCCAGTCTCGGACCGACAGGGCAGTTCTTC	CASLGPTGQFF
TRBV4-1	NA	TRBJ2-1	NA	TGCGCCAGCAGCCAAAGTCAATTCGGGACACCCAACTACAATGAGCAGTTCTTC	CASSQSQFGTPNYNEQFF
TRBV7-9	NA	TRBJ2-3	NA	TGTGCCAGCAGCTTAGACAGAAGCACAGATACGCAGTATTTT	CASSLDRSTDTQYF
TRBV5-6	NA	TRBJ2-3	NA	TGTGCCAGCAGCTTTAGCGGATCTAGCACAGATACGCAGTATTTT	CASSFSGSSTDTQYF
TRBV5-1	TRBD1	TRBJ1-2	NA	TGCGCCAGCAGCCCTGAAGGGACAGGTTATGGCTACACCTTC	CASSPEGTGYGYTF
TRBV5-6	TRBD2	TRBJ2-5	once	TGTGCCAGCAGCGACACCCAGACTAGCGGGGGCCAAGAGACCCAGTACTTC	CASSDTQTSGGQETQYF
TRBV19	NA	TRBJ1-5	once	TGTGCCAGTAGTATGGGCCGGGGGGCCCCTGGGCCCCAGCATTTT	CASSMGRGAPGPQHF
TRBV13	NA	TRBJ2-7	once	TGTGCCAGCAGCACCCCCACCGGCACAGGCTACGAGCAGTACTTC	CASSTPTGTGYEQYF
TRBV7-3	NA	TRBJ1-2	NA	TGTGCCAGCAGCCCCGGGGGGTTGGAGAAGTATGGCTACACCTTC	CASSPGGLEKYGYTF
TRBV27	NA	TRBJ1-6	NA	TGTGCCAGCAGTCCGAGGGGAGGGGTACCTAATTCACCCCTCCACTTT	CASSPRGGVPNSPLHF
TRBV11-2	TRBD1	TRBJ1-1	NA	TGTGCCAGCAGCATTAGAGGGGGACAGCCGAACACTGAAGCTTTCTTT	CASSIRGGQPNTEAFF
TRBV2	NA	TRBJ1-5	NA	TGTGCCAGCAGGGCCGATCAGGGGTGGAATCAGCCCCAGCATTTT	CASRADQGWNQPQHF
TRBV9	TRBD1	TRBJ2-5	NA	TGTGCCAGCAGCGGACTTCCGGGACAGGGTGGGGAGACCCAGTACTTC	CASSGLPGQGGETQYF
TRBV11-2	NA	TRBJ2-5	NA	TGTGCCAGCAGGGGGGGTGGGGAAGAGACCCAGTACTTC	CASRGGGEETQYF
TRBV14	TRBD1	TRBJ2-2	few	TGTGCCAGCGGGAAGACAGGGGGTCCCGGGGAGCTGTTTTTT	CASGKTGGPGELFF
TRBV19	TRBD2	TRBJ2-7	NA	TGTGCCAGTAGTATCAAGCGGGGCTACGAGCAGTACTTC	CASSIKRGYEQYF